This TCR beta chain is drawn from a study of blood T cell repertoires in COVID-19. Sequenced by immunoSEQ multiplex PCR; TCRdb stores in-frame clones only, minus some. The sample has some 60,000 clones; more than 85% are singletons. Trimming cost V 5 bases and J 3 bases; bases outside gene matches: 7. This CDR3 comprises 16 residues. Germline CDR1 is MDHEN and CDR2 is SYDVKM. The chain carries TRBV28 and TRBJ2-1; TRBD2 agrees at 10 bases. The sample consisted of peripheral blood. This clonotype originated in a man between 60 and 75 years old with acute or convalescent COVID-19. The CDR3 is CASSISGRAYYNEQFF. The CDR3 nucleotides read TGTGCCAGCAGTATAAGCGGGAGGGCGTACTACAATGAGCAGTTCTTC.